This TCR beta chain was observed in a study of T cells after yellow fever vaccination. One entry per CDR3 protein results from TCRdb running MiXCR on the 5' RACE reads. The sample gives 450,000 to 600,000 distinct CDR3 sequences, roughly 13% of which show up once; 11% to 15% is in the top ten. V lost 5 bases, J lost 3 bases, and 14 bases lay in between. Germline values: CDR1 SGHVS, CDR2 FNYEAQ. The CDR3 has 14 residues. The chain links TRBV7-6 to TRBJ2-7; D is ambiguous. The material sequenced was PBMCs, taken on the day of the yellow fever booster vaccination. The source of this sequence is a man aged 25 to 40 who received the YFV17D yellow fever vaccine. The CDR3, as DNA: TGTGCCAGCAGCCTCAACACCGGATACTACGAGCAGTACTTC. This codes for CASSLNTGYYEQYF.